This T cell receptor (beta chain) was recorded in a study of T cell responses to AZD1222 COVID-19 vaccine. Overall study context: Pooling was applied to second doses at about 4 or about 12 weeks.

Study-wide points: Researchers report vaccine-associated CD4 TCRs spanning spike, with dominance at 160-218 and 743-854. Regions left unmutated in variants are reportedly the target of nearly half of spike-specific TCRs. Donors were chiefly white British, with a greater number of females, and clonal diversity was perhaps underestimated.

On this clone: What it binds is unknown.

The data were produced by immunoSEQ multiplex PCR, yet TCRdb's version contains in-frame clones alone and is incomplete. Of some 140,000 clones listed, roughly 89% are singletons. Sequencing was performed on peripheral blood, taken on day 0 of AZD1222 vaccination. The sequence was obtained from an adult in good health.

In DNA form, the CDR3 reads TGTGCCAGCAGCTTAGTTCCTGGGGGGGCTGAGCAGTTCTTC. It specifies CASSLVPGGAEQFF. V is TRBV11-2 and J is TRBJ2-1; perhaps TRBD2 as D (7 bases). The germline V gene has CDR1 SGHAT and CDR2 FQNNGV. The CDR3 totals 14 residues. V was cut by 1 base and J by 9 bases, with 13 bases left in between.